Each of the 5 T cell receptor beta chains below was sequenced from the same sample in a study of tumor T cells in aggressive B-cell lymphoma. Sequencing was performed with immunoSEQ multiplex PCR; in TCRdb, only in-frame clones are kept and a portion is missing. The repertoire holds some 8,000 clones, with roughly 80% as singletons. Sequencing was carried out using tumor tissue. Receptors originate from an adult with diffuse large B cell lymphoma.

The chain links TRBV29-1 to TRBJ2-7; 11 nucleotides agree with TRBD2. Germline lookup yields CDR1 SQVTM and CDR2 ANQGSEA. This CDR3 spans 15 amino acids. V lost 6 bases and J lost 0; bases outside the gene matches: 7. The CDR3 protein is CSVGSGTSGSYEQYF. The CDR3 DNA reads TGCAGCGTCGGATCGGGGACTAGCGGCTCCTACGAGCAGTACTTC.

In this sample, this clone turned up a few times. The chain couples TRBV9 to TRBJ2-7; 10 nucleotides align to TRBD2. The junction had 4 bases not matched to a gene; V was cut back by 4 bases and J by 3 bases. The V gene's germline CDR1 is SGDLS and CDR2 YYNGEE. The CDR3 runs to 14 residues. Here the CDR3 DNA reads TGTGCCAGCAGCTTAGGACTAGCGGACTACGAGCAGTACTTC. It translates to CASSLGLADYEQYF.

The J gene is TRBJ2-5, the V gene TRBV28, with D possibly being TRBD1 (5 bases). The CDR3 is made up of 15 amino acids. The V and J ends lost 6 bases and 5 bases respectively, with 19 bases between them. From germline, CDR1 is MDHEN and CDR2 SYDVKM. The CDR3 nucleotides are TGTGCCAGCAGAACAATCCCGATAAAGGGGGAGACCCAGTACTTC. Translated: CASRTIPIKGETQYF.

V gene TRBV4-1 combines with J gene TRBJ2-1; maybe TRBD2 (6 bases). The V end lost 0 bases, the J end lost 4 bases, and 7 bases lay between the germline ends. Germline values: CDR1 MGHRA, CDR2 YSYEKL. This CDR3 spans 14 amino acids. CDR3 sequence (DNA): TGCGCCAGCAGCCAAGACCGGGGGTACAATGAGCAGTTCTTC. It yields the protein CASSQDRGYNEQFF.

The chain has TRBV29-1 and TRBJ1-6, with D uncertain. This CDR3 has 14 residues. With 4 bases removed from V and 0 bases from J, the gap between germline ends came to 7 bases. Per germline, CDR1 SQVTM and CDR2 ANQGSEA. As DNA, the CDR3 is TGCAGCGTTGGATCCAGCTCCTATAATTCACCCCTCCACTTT. Residues: CSVGSSSYNSPLHF.